Listed below are T cell receptor beta chains from one sample, sequenced in a study of Ad26.COV2.S vaccination and SARS-CoV-2 variants. Only in-frame clones appear in the TCRdb table, and some are missing; sequencing was by immunoSEQ multiplex PCR. The sample records fewer than 800,000 clones, about 89% being singletons. This material consisted of peripheral blood, taken in a trial of Ad26.COV2.S vaccine versus placebo. The receptors shown here come from a person between 18 and 65 years old who received the Ad26.COV2.S COVID-19 vaccine or a placebo. Both conserved end residues are part of each CDR3. Fields, in order: clone size, D gene, V gene, J gene, CDR3 protein, CDR3 DNA. D genes are given only for firm matches. Expanded clones get a size class; other rows say once, few or many, or leave the size out.

>NA|TRBD1|TRBV5-1|TRBJ1-6
CASSYYSTGPTASPLHF
TGCGCCAGCAGCTATTATTCGACAGGGCCCACTGCTTCACCCCTCCACTTT
>NA|NA|TRBV11-2|TRBJ2-1
CASSPPGEQFF
TGTGCCAGCAGCCCCCCCGGTGAGCAGTTCTTC
>NA|NA|TRBV7-2|TRBJ1-2
CASSLAPDEYGYANYGYTF
TGTGCCAGCAGCTTAGCCCCGGACGAATACGGTTATGCTAACTATGGCTACACCTTC
>NA|NA|TRBV6-5|TRBJ1-1
CASRETADTEAFF
TGTGCCAGCCGAGAGACAGCTGACACTGAAGCTTTCTTT
>NA|NA|TRBV6-5|TRBJ2-7
CASRARRESYEQYF
TGTGCCAGCAGGGCCCGACGGGAAAGCTACGAGCAGTACTTC
>NA|NA|TRBV6-5|TRBJ1-5
CASSYTADLNQPQHF
TGTGCCAGCAGTTACACGGCAGACCTCAATCAGCCCCAGCATTTT
>NA|NA|TRBV24-1|TRBJ2-5
CATSDRDGLGTQYF
TGTGCCACCAGTGACAGGGACGGTCTGGGGACCCAGTACTTC
>few|NA|TRBV12-3/TRBV12-4|TRBJ1-2
CASSFGYGYTF
TGTGCCAGCAGTTTTGGCTATGGCTACACCTTC
>NA|NA|TRBV5-1|TRBJ2-2
CASRGLGEAGELFF
TGCGCCAGCAGGGGTCTCGGCGAAGCCGGGGAGCTGTTTTTT
>NA|NA|TRBV18|TRBJ2-7
CASSPRVGGLSYEQYF
TGTGCCAGCTCACCACGGGTGGGTGGGCTTTCCTACGAGCAGTACTTC
>NA|TRBD1|TRBV10-2|TRBJ1-2
CASSERGGLTGSYGYTF
TGCGCCAGCAGTGAGCGCGGGGGTTTGACAGGGAGCTATGGCTACACCTTC
>NA|TRBD1|TRBV18|TRBJ1-3
CASSLGQGYGNTIYF
TGTGCCAGCTCACTAGGACAGGGGTACGGAAACACCATATATTTT
>NA|NA|TRBV5-1|TRBJ1-2
CASSPGEGYGYTF
TGCGCCAGCAGCCCGGGGGAGGGCTATGGCTACACCTTC
>NA|NA|TRBV4-3|TRBJ2-2
CASSQRGSSGELFF
TGCGCCAGCAGCCAAAGAGGCAGTTCCGGGGAGCTGTTTTTT
>NA|TRBD1|TRBV2|TRBJ1-6
CASRGVGGSWNSPLHF
TGTGCCAGCAGAGGGGTAGGGGGCTCGTGGAATTCACCCCTCCACTTT
>once|TRBD2|TRBV5-4|TRBJ2-5
CASSPGLEETQYF
TGTGCCAGCAGCCCGGGACTAGAGGAGACCCAGTACTTC
>NA|TRBD1|TRBV10-3|TRBJ2-3
CAIRRGQGTDTQYF
TGTGCCATCAGAAGGGGGCAGGGAACAGATACGCAGTATTTT
>NA|NA|TRBV6-5|TRBJ2-7
CASSSQGLSYEQYF
TGTGCCAGCAGTTCTCAGGGGCTCTCCTACGAGCAGTACTTC
>NA|NA|TRBV3-1/TRBV3-2|TRBJ2-4
CASSQDGLHPLNIQYF
TGTGCCAGCAGCCAAGATGGACTCCACCCACTAAACATTCAGTACTTC
>NA|NA|TRBV12-3/TRBV12-4|TRBJ2-3
CASTSTDTQYF
TGTGCCAGCACTTCCACAGATACGCAGTATTTT
>NA|TRBD1|TRBV25-1|TRBJ2-5
CASRTGGRQTQYF
TGTGCCAGCAGAACAGGGGGCAGACAGACCCAGTACTTC
>NA|NA|TRBV9|TRBJ1-2
CASSQRQDGYTF
TGTGCCAGCAGCCAACGGCAGGATGGCTACACCTTC
>NA|NA|TRBV4-3|TRBJ1-3
CASSQGLGVTGNTIYF
TGCGCCAGCAGCCAAGGCCTGGGGGTCACTGGAAACACCATATATTTT
>NA|TRBD1|TRBV6-5|TRBJ1-1
CASSGQGGRQAFF
TGTGCCAGCAGCGGACAGGGGGGGAGGCAGGCTTTCTTT
>NA|NA|TRBV6-5|TRBJ2-3
CASRPTPYVDTQYF
TGTGCCAGCAGGCCCACCCCCTACGTAGATACGCAGTATTTT
>NA|NA|TRBV3-1/TRBV3-2|TRBJ1-4
CASSRAEKLFF
TGTGCCAGCAGCCGGGCCGAAAAACTGTTTTTT
>NA|NA|TRBV5-1|TRBJ2-5
CASSLTEETQYF
TGCGCCAGCAGCTTGACAGAAGAGACCCAGTACTTC
>NA|NA|TRBV19|TRBJ1-5
CASSTPGQGNQPQHF
TGTGCCAGTAGTACCCCTGGACAAGGCAATCAGCCCCAGCATTTT
>NA|NA|TRBV30|TRBJ1-4
CAWHPGRPIEKLFF
TGTGCCTGGCATCCGGGACGTCCGATAGAAAAACTGTTTTTT
>NA|NA|TRBV30|TRBJ2-7
CAWSEGRGGNEQYF
TGTGCCTGGAGTGAGGGACGAGGAGGGAACGAGCAGTACTTC
>NA|NA|TRBV12-3/TRBV12-4|TRBJ1-1
CASSLLEDTEAFF
TGTGCCAGCAGTTTACTAGAAGACACTGAAGCTTTCTTT
>NA|TRBD2|TRBV11-2|TRBJ2-5
CASSETGTSEAETQYF
TGTGCCAGCAGCGAAACCGGGACTAGCGAGGCGGAGACCCAGTACTTC
>once|TRBD2|TRBV11-2|TRBJ2-3
CASSSSGRSDTQYF
TGTGCCAGCAGCTCTAGCGGGAGAAGCGATACGCAGTATTTT
>NA|TRBD1|TRBV5-1|TRBJ1-5
CASRSTGNGQPQHF
TGCGCCAGCAGATCGACAGGGAATGGTCAGCCCCAGCATTTT
>NA|NA|TRBV21-1|TRBJ2-1
CASSKVGGRQNNEQFF
TGTGCCAGCAGCAAAGTTGGAGGGCGGCAGAACAATGAGCAGTTCTTC
>once|NA|TRBV6-2/TRBV6-3|TRBJ2-3
CASSYGGAPDTQYF
TGTGCCAGCAGTTATGGCGGGGCGCCAGATACGCAGTATTTT
>NA|NA|TRBV6-5|TRBJ2-5
CASSYSAGSGETQYF
TGTGCCAGCAGTTACTCCGCGGGCAGCGGAGAGACCCAGTACTTC
>NA|TRBD2|TRBV30|TRBJ2-1
CAWTPQWGLAGARNEQFF
TGTGCCTGGACTCCCCAGTGGGGACTAGCGGGAGCTCGGAATGAGCAGTTCTTC
>NA|NA|TRBV15|TRBJ2-3
CATRSSGTDTQYF
TGTGCCACCAGGTCTAGCGGCACAGATACGCAGTATTTT
>NA|NA|TRBV7-9|TRBJ2-7
CASSQSLPGGVYEQYF
TGTGCCAGCAGCCAGAGCCTTCCAGGTGGGGTCTACGAGCAGTACTTC
>NA|NA|TRBV5-8|TRBJ2-2
CASSLPGATNTGELFF
TGTGCCAGCAGCTTGCCGGGGGCAACGAACACCGGGGAGCTGTTTTTT
>NA|TRBD1|TRBV2|TRBJ1-2
CASSQGVGYTF
TGTGCCAGCAGCCAGGGGGTTGGCTACACCTTC
>few|NA|TRBV6-5|TRBJ2-7
CASAGQTYEQYF
TGTGCCAGCGCGGGCCAGACCTACGAGCAGTACTTC
>NA|TRBD2|TRBV6-6|TRBJ2-7
CASSYSGTSGGYEQYF
TGTGCCAGCAGTTACTCAGGGACTAGCGGAGGCTACGAGCAGTACTTC
>NA|NA|TRBV12-3/TRBV12-4|TRBJ1-2
CASSLRDTHGYTF
TGTGCCAGCAGCCTACGGGACACCCATGGCTACACCTTC
>once|NA|TRBV11-3|TRBJ2-2
CASGATNTGELFF
TGTGCCAGCGGTGCAACGAACACCGGGGAGCTGTTTTTT
>NA|TRBD2|TRBV14|TRBJ2-1
CASSRSGGLGNEQFF
TGTGCCAGCAGCCGTAGCGGGGGATTGGGCAATGAGCAGTTCTTC
>NA|TRBD1|TRBV7-2|TRBJ2-3
CASSPGQGRSEAGDTQYF
TGTGCCAGCAGCCCTGGACAGGGGCGGTCCGAGGCTGGAGATACGCAGTATTTT
>once|TRBD2|TRBV7-9|TRBJ2-1
CASGGLAGDHSHNEQFF
TGTGCCAGCGGGGGACTAGCGGGAGATCACTCACACAATGAGCAGTTCTTC
>NA|NA|TRBV6-5|TRBJ2-1
CASSRGEGNNEQFF
TGTGCCAGCAGTAGGGGAGAGGGAAACAATGAGCAGTTCTTC
>NA|NA|TRBV19|TRBJ2-5
CASSARAGEGETQYF
TGTGCCAGTAGTGCTCGGGCAGGGGAGGGGGAGACCCAGTACTTC
>NA|NA|TRBV11-2|TRBJ2-7
CASSLVWGPVTNTEQYF
TGTGCCAGCAGCTTAGTATGGGGCCCGGTGACCAACACCGAGCAGTACTTC
>once|NA|TRBV6-5|TRBJ2-7
CASSLLLGRGEQYF
TGTGCCAGCAGTCTCCTCCTGGGCCGAGGGGAGCAGTACTTC
>NA|TRBD1|TRBV18|TRBJ2-7
CASSPTGDRLSYEQYF
TGTGCCAGCTCACCAACAGGGGACAGACTCTCCTACGAGCAGTACTTC
>NA|TRBD1|TRBV24-1|TRBJ2-1
CATSDAPGGPYNEQFF
TGTGCCACCAGTGATGCTCCAGGGGGTCCCTACAATGAGCAGTTCTTC
>NA|NA|TRBV14|TRBJ2-5
CASSHGKTQYF
TGTGCCAGCAGCCATGGGAAGACCCAGTACTTC
>NA|NA|TRBV6-5|TRBJ1-2
CASSSQGRGYTF
TGTGCCAGCAGTTCCCAGGGGCGCGGCTACACCTTC